This record covers a single T cell receptor (beta chain). As yet, its antigen is unknown. The source of the sample is a study of graft-versus-host responses after intestinal transplantation. Study results and caveats: Recipient marrow contained GvH clones, some of which appeared first in ileum or blood.

Some clones are missing from TCRdb's copy, which holds only in-frame ones; the method was immunoSEQ multiplex PCR. The data show about 64,000 clones, over 90% seen once. This CDR3 has 14 residues. V was shortened by 5 bases and J by 6 bases, with 13 bases between the two germline ends. Germline V CDR1 and CDR2: SGHDN, FVKESK. The gene calls are TRBV14 and TRBJ2-2; D may be TRBD2 (5 bases). This clonotype originated in a human donor who was the organ donor for an intestinal transplant. Sample: unstimulated CD8+ T cells sorted from spleen or lymph node cells, taken before transplant. The CDR3 loop reads CASSTRTGSGELFF. The CDR3 DNA is TGTGCCAGCAGCACCCGGACTGGCTCCGGGGAGCTGTTTTTT. The full variable domain, with the rest looked up from reference TRBV14 and TRBJ2-2, is EAGVTQFPSHSVIEKGQTVTLRCDPISGHDNLYWYRRVMGKEIKFLLHFVKESKQDESGMPNNRFLAERTGGTYSTLKVQPAELEDSGVYFCASSTRTGSGELFFGEGSRLTVL.